This T cell receptor beta chain was sequenced for a study of blood T cell repertoires in COVID-19. How the authors handled the data: The authors estimated nucleated cell counts from reference gene primer amplification. The protocol was immunoSEQ multiplex PCR, while the TCRdb copy is restricted to in-frame clones and leaves out a portion. From that table come the V and J calls and clone size; the DNA was used to work out D and trimming. The profile shows over 250,000 clones, more than 70% of them singletons. The receptor comes from a woman between 45 and 65 years old with acute or convalescent COVID-19. Sequenced: peripheral blood.

CDR3 residues: CASTEGAPQETQYF. In DNA form, the CDR3 reads TGTGCCAGCACCGAGGGGGCCCCGCAAGAGACCCAGTACTTC. The chain employs TRBV28 and TRBJ2-5; 7 bases fit TRBD1. Germline V gene sequence: CDR1 MDHEN, CDR2 SYDVKM. CDR3 length: 14 residues. J lost 2 bases, V lost 7 bases, and 7 bases had no gene match.